Shown below are 2 T cell receptor beta chains from a single sample sequenced in a study of shared clonotypes between healthy human individuals. Here immunoSEQ multiplex PCR was the method, and the copy in TCRdb shows in-frame clones only, minus some. In the table there are 1.5 million to 1.9 million clones, roughly 98% of which are singletons. Sequencing input: naive CD4+ T cells sorted from blood. The subset was: CD45RA+ positively selected. All receptors derive from a man under 40 in good health.

J is TRBJ2-3 and V is TRBV7-9; TRBD1 or TRBD2 may be the D gene (5 bases each). Germline V CDR1 and CDR2: SEHNR, FQNEAQ (reference sequence). Trimming shortened V by 3 bases and J by 5 bases, and 6 bases separated the two germline ends. This CDR3 contains 12 residues. The CDR3 protein is CASSFGGDTQYF. The CDR3 DNA follows: TGTGCCAGCAGCTTTGGGGGAGATACGCAGTATTTT.

The chain couples TRBV7-6 to TRBJ1-5, with D tentatively TRBD1 (6 bases). Trimming shortened V by 2 bases and J by 0 bases, and 23 bases separated the two germline ends. Germline V gene data show CDR1 as SGHVS and CDR2 as FNYEAQ. The CDR3 is 20 residues long. CDR3 sequence reads: CASSLTPWTHRDNSNQPQHF. The CDR3 DNA sequence: TGTGCCAGCAGCTTAACCCCTTGGACGCACCGGGACAATAGCAATCAGCCCCAGCATTTT.